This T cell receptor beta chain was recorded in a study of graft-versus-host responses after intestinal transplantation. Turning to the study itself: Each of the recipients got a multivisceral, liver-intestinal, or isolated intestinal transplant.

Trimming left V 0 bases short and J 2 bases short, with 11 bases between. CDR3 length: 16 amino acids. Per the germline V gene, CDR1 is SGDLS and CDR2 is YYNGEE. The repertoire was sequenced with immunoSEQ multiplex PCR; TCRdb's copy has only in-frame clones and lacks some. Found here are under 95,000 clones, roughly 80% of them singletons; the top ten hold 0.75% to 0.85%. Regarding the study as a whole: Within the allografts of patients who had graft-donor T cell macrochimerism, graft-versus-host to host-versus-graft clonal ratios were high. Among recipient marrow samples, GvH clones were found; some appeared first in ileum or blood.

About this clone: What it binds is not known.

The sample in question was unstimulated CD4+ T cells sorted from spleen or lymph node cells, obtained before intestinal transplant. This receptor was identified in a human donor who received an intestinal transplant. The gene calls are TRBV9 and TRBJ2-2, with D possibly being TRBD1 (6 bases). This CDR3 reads CASSVARQVNTGELFF. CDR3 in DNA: TGTGCCAGCAGCGTAGCTAGACAGGTTAACACCGGGGAGCTGTTTTTT.